This T cell receptor (beta chain) was documented in a study of chemoradiotherapy in HPV16-positive cancers. Study in general: Functional T-cell assays on two HPV16-positive patients' cells defined candidate HPV-specific clones and common TCR motifs. Study results and caveats: HPV-specific T cells were functionally defined from only two HPV16-positive patients. During treatment, candidate HPV-specific clones and E7-related motifs expanded in tumor.

Repeated repertoire sampling spanned the course of chemoradiotherapy. The V end lost 1 base, the J end lost 6 bases, and 12 bases lay between the germline ends. Germline V CDR1 and CDR2: GTSNPN, SVGIG (reference sequence). This CDR3 contains 13 residues. On this clone: No antigen is known for it.

Clones were read by immunoSEQ multiplex PCR, and TCRdb kept only the in-frame ones, dropping some. This table holds about 8,000 clones, about 80% found once. The sample here was taken from a patient who underwent chemoradiotherapy. The TCR was taken from a human donor with HPV-associated anogenital cancer. The chain employs TRBV30 and TRBJ1-1, with D hard to call. CDR3 DNA: TGTGCCTGGAGTGATTCTGGGGTGGCTGAAGCTTTCTTT. Translated: CAWSDSGVAEAFF.